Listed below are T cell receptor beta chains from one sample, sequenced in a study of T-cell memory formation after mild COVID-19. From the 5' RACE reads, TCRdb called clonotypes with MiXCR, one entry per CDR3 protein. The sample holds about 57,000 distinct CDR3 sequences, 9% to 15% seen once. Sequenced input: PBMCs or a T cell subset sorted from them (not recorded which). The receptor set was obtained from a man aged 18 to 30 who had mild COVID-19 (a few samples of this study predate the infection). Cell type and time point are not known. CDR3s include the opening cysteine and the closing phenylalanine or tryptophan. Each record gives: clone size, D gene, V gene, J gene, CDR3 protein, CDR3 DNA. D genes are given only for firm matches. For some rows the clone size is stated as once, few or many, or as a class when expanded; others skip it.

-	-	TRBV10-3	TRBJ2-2	CAISPHVGNRANTGELFF	TGTGCCATCAGCCCCCACGTCGGGAACAGGGCGAACACCGGGGAGCTGTTTTTT
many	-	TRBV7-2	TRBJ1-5	CASSGSPIEPQHF	TGTGCCAGCAGCGGTTCCCCAATAGAGCCCCAGCATTTT
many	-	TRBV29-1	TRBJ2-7	CSVGNTYEQYF	TGCAGCGTGGGGAACACCTACGAGCAGTACTTC
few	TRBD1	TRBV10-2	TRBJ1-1	CASRGTGSTEAFF	TGCGCCAGCAGGGGGACAGGGAGCACTGAAGCTTTCTTT
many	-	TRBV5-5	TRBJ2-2	CASRWEVATGELFF	TGTGCCAGCCGGTGGGAGGTGGCCACCGGGGAGCTGTTTTTT
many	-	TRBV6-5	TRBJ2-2	CASSYRRLNTGELFF	TGTGCCAGCAGTTACCGGCGGTTGAACACCGGGGAGCTGTTTTTT
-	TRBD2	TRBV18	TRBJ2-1	CASSLAGGPRSYNEQFF	TGTGCCAGCTCACTAGCGGGGGGGCCCCGGAGTTACAATGAGCAGTTCTTC
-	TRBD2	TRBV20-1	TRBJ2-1	CSSRPAGGDYNEQFF	TGCAGTTCTCGCCCCGCGGGGGGGGACTACAATGAGCAGTTCTTC
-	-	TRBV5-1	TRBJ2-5	CASSQNMGGGETQYF	TGCGCCAGCAGCCAGAATATGGGGGGCGGAGAGACCCAGTACTTC
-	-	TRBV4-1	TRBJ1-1	CASSHLGVGTEAFF	TGCGCCAGCAGCCATTTGGGGGTAGGAACTGAAGCTTTCTTT
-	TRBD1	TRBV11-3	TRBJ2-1	CASSLTGGKMSYNEQFF	TGTGCCAGCAGCCTTACAGGGGGTAAAATGTCCTACAATGAGCAGTTCTTC
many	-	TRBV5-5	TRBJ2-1	CASSSGLGGHIDEQFF	TGTGCCAGCAGCTCCGGTCTGGGGGGGCATATCGATGAGCAGTTCTTC
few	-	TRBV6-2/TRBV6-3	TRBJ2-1	CASSYATRSEQFF	TGTGCCAGCAGTTACGCCACTAGATCTGAGCAGTTCTTC
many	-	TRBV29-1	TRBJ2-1	CSVEDWYEQFF	TGCAGCGTTGAAGATTGGTATGAGCAGTTCTTC
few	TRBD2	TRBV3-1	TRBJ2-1	CASSRLAGGQGEQFF	TGTGCCAGCAGTAGACTAGCGGGGGGCCAGGGTGAGCAGTTCTTC
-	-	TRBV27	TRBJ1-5	CASSLGVPEPQHF	TGTGCCAGCAGTTTAGGTGTTCCAGAGCCCCAGCATTTT
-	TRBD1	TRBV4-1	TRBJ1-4	CASSAGTGGWKTNEKLFF	TGCGCCAGCAGCGCCGGGACAGGGGGCTGGAAGACTAATGAAAAACTGTTTTTT
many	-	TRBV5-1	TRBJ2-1	CASSLYVGNEQFF	TGCGCCAGCAGCTTGTATGTTGGAAATGAGCAGTTCTTC
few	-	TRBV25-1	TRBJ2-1	CASVMRVNYNEQFF	TGTGCCAGCGTGATGAGGGTTAACTACAATGAGCAGTTCTTC
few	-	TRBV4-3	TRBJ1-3	CASSQGWGAGNTIYF	TGCGCCAGCTCTCAAGGGTGGGGTGCTGGAAACACCATATATTTT
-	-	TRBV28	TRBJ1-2	CASSLRDYGYTF	TGTGCCAGCAGTTTAAGGGACTATGGCTACACCTTC
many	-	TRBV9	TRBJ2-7	CASSVAVNYEQYF	TGTGCCAGCAGCGTAGCGGTGAACTACGAGCAGTACTTC
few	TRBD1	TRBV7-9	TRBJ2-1	CASTLRDRGQRYNEQFF	TGTGCCAGCACTCTCAGAGACCGGGGACAGCGATACAATGAGCAGTTCTTC
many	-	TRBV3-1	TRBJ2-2	CASSQGGNTGELFF	TGTGCCAGCAGCCAGGGAGGAAACACCGGGGAGCTGTTTTTT
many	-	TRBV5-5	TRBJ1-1	CASSFGATTLEAFF	TGTGCCAGCAGCTTCGGAGCAACCACCCTTGAAGCTTTCTTT
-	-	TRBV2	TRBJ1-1	CASSVVENTEAFF	TGTGCCAGCAGTGTGGTAGAGAACACTGAAGCTTTCTTT
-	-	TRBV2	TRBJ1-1	CASSQGWGQAFF	TGTGCCAGCAGCCAAGGGTGGGGGCAAGCTTTCTTT
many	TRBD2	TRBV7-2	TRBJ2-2	CASSFSGGGTGELFF	TGTGCCAGCAGCTTCAGCGGGGGCGGCACCGGGGAGCTGTTTTTT
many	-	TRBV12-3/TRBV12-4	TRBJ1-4	CASSDGGSELFF	TGTGCCAGCAGTGATGGGGGATCTGAACTGTTTTTT
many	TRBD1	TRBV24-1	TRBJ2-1	CATSDARDSHGYNEQFF	TGTGCCACCAGTGATGCACGGGACAGTCACGGCTACAATGAGCAGTTCTTC
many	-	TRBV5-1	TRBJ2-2	CASSLVLSNTGELFF	TGCGCCAGCAGCTTGGTACTGTCGAACACCGGGGAGCTGTTTTTT
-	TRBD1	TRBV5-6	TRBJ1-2	CASSFGQANYGYTF	TGTGCCAGCAGCTTCGGACAGGCCAACTATGGCTACACCTTC
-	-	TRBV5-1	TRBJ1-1	CASSLSYGADTEAFF	TGCGCCAGCAGCTTGTCTTACGGGGCGGACACTGAAGCTTTCTTT
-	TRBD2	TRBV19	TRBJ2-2	CASSMGLATYTGELFF	TGTGCCAGTAGTATGGGACTAGCGACCTACACCGGGGAGCTGTTTTTT
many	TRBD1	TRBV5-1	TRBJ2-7	CASSFLGQVSEQYF	TGCGCCAGCAGCTTTTTGGGACAGGTTAGCGAGCAGTACTTC
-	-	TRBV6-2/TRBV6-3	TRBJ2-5	CASSREPEETQYF	TGTGCCAGCAGTCGGGAGCCGGAAGAGACCCAGTACTTC
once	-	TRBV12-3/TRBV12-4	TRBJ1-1	CATLSQGVFVNTEAFF	TGTGCCACCCTCTCCCAGGGAGTTTTTGTTAACACTGAAGCTTTCTTT
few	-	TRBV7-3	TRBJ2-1	CASSTNSPYNEQFF	TGTGCCAGCAGTACCAACTCGCCTTACAATGAGCAGTTCTTC
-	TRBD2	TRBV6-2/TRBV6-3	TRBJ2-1	CASSYFPSGGVYNEQFF	TGTGCCAGCAGTTACTTTCCTAGCGGGGGGGTATACAATGAGCAGTTCTTC
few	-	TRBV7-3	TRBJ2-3	CASSPGDGGLDTQYF	TGTGCCAGCAGCCCAGGGGACGGTGGTTTAGATACGCAGTATTTT
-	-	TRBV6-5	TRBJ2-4	CASSYNRVGIQYF	TGTGCCAGCAGTTACAACAGGGTGGGCATTCAGTACTTC
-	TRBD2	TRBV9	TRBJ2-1	CASSVLAGGRGEQFF	TGTGCCAGCAGCGTTCTAGCGGGGGGGCGCGGTGAGCAGTTCTTC
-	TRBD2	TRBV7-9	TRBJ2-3	CASSLRRLAPDTQYF	TGTGCCAGCAGCTTGCGACGACTAGCCCCAGATACGCAGTATTTT
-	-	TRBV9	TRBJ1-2	CASSPRSDYGYTF	TGTGCCAGCAGCCCCCGTTCGGACTATGGCTACACCTTC
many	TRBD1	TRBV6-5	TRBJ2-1	CASNGQGGNEQFF	TGTGCCAGCAATGGACAGGGAGGCAATGAGCAGTTCTTC
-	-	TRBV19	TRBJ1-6	CASSPPPGSLRRSPLHF	TGTGCCAGTAGTCCCCCGCCAGGGTCACTTCGCCGTTCACCCCTCCACTTT
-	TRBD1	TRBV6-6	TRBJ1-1	CASSTDRENTEAFF	TGTGCCAGCAGTACAGACAGGGAGAACACTGAAGCTTTCTTT
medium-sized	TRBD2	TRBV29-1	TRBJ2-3	CSVERAGSGDTQYF	TGCAGCGTCGAGAGAGCGGGGTCCGGAGATACGCAGTATTTT
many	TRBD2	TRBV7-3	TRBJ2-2	CASSPPGTSGATGELFF	TGTGCCAGCAGCCCCCCGGGCACTAGCGGAGCCACCGGGGAGCTGTTTTTT
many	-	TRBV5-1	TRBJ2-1	CASSLNQGVDEQFF	TGCGCCAGCAGCCTGAATCAGGGTGTCGATGAGCAGTTCTTC
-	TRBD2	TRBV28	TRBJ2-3	CASSPGGAGTDTQYF	TGTGCCAGCAGCCCCGGGGGGGCCGGGACAGATACGCAGTATTTT
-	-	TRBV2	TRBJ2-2	CASSPQGGFNTGELFF	TGTGCCAGCAGTCCACAGGGAGGATTTAACACCGGGGAGCTGTTTTTT
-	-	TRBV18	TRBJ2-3	CASSPPPMADTQYF	TGTGCCAGCTCACCTCCTCCCATGGCAGATACGCAGTATTTT